These 11 T cell receptor beta chains originate from one sample sequenced in a study of blood T cell repertoires in COVID-19. TCRdb keeps only in-frame clones here, not all; method: immunoSEQ multiplex PCR. The table has 290,000 or so clones, 87% seen once. The sample was peripheral blood. The receptors come from a man aged 18 to 30 with active or convalescent COVID-19.

This clone was recorded a few times. CDR3 bases: TGTGCCAGCTCACCAATGACAGGGGAAGGAAAACTGTTTTTT. It codes for CASSPMTGEGKLFF. V usage is TRBV18 and J usage is TRBJ1-4, with 8 bases identical to TRBD1. This CDR3 spans 14 amino acids. Losses at the gene ends were 2 bases for V and 10 bases for J; bases not matched to a gene: 6. CDR1 is KGHSH and CDR2 is LQKENI in the germline V gene.

This chain uses TRBV15 with TRBJ1-4; the D gene is possibly TRBD1 (6 bases). CDR1 LNHNV and CDR2 YYDKDF come from the germline V gene (reference sequence). The CDR3 length is 17 residues. The V end was cut by 0 bases, the J end by 6 bases, with 17 bases between. CDR3 nucleotide sequence: TGTGCCACCAGCAGAGATAGGGGACAAGGGGGGGATGAAAAACTGTTTTTT. It yields the protein CATSRDRGQGGDEKLFF.

The J gene is TRBJ2-3, the V gene TRBV10-1; perhaps TRBD2 as D (5 bases). The CDR3 spans 13 residues. The V and J ends lost 6 bases and 4 bases respectively, with 11 bases between them. Germline CDR1 WNHNN, CDR2 SYGVQD (reference sequence). The CDR3 DNA reads as TGCGCCAGCAGCCTGACCGGGGCAGATACGCAGTATTTT. Protein sequence: CASSLTGADTQYF.

The rearrangement links TRBV6-2 or TRBV6-3 to TRBJ2-5, with 9 bases fitting TRBD2. Germline-derived CDR1 and CDR2 are MNHEY and SVGEGT. The V gene end was trimmed by 6 bases and the J gene end by 0 bases; junction bases not matched to a gene: 11. There are 17 residues in the CDR3. This chain's CDR3 is CASSLRLADLYQETQYF. The DNA of the CDR3 is TGTGCCAGCAGCCTCCGACTAGCGGACTTGTACCAAGAGACCCAGTACTTC.

This chain joins TRBV27 and TRBJ1-1; D gene uncertain. The germline V and J ends were trimmed by 4 bases and 1 base, with 7 bases remaining between them. The CDR3 totals 13 residues. Germline V lookup: CDR1 MNHEY, CDR2 SMNVEV (reference sequence). The CDR3: CASSYRRNTEAFF. The CDR3 nucleotides are TGTGCCAGCAGTTATAGGAGGAACACTGAAGCTTTCTTT.

This clone was observed a few times. The chain combines TRBV3-1 (or the pseudogene TRBV3-2) with TRBJ2-5, with 7 bases matching TRBD2. V shed 7 bases, J shed 4 bases, and the junction held 9 bases outside the gene matches. This CDR3 contains 14 residues. Germline CDR1 LGHDT, CDR2 YNNKEL (reference sequence). The chain's CDR3 is CASKLIGGRETQYF. CDR3 nucleotide sequence: TGTGCCAGCAAACTCATCGGCGGGAGAGAGACCCAGTACTTC.

The rearrangement uses TRBV18 and TRBJ2-1; 10 nucleotides align to TRBD1. V lost 6 bases to trimming and J lost 0 bases; unmatched junction nucleotides: 11. Per the germline V gene, CDR1 is KGHSH and CDR2 is LQKENI. This CDR3 comprises 18 residues. The DNA for the CDR3 is TGTGCCAGCTCGCTTCCGGGACAGGGGTGGAGCTCCTACAATGAGCAGTTCTTC. Protein product: CASSLPGQGWSSYNEQFF.

This rearrangement joins TRBV6-5 to TRBJ2-2; 10 bases agree with TRBD1. This CDR3 spans 15 amino acids. Germline V gene sequence: CDR1 MNHEY, CDR2 SVGAGI. Germline trimming cut 4 bases from V and 4 bases from J; bases unmatched to any gene: 3. CDR3 in amino acids: CASSWTGGITGELFF. The CDR3, as DNA: TGTGCCAGCAGTTGGACAGGGGGGATCACCGGGGAGCTGTTTTTT.

V is TRBV6-6 and J is TRBJ2-2; 13 bases are shared with TRBD2. The V gene end was trimmed by 5 bases and the J gene end by 7 bases; junction bases not matched to a gene: 7. Germline-derived CDR1 and CDR2 are MNHNY and SVGAGI (reference sequence). The CDR3 has 16 amino acids. In DNA form, the CDR3 reads TGTGCCAGCAGTCCTGGAGGACTAGCGGGAGTCGGGGAGCTGTTTTTT. Protein sequence: CASSPGGLAGVGELFF.

The chain combines TRBV11-2 with TRBJ2-3; TRBD2 matches 7 bases. From germline, CDR1 is SGHAT and CDR2 FQNNGV. V trimming: 3 bases; J trimming: 3 bases; junction bases outside the gene matches: 6. The CDR3 contains 15 residues. CDR3 sequence (DNA): TGTGCCAGCAGCTTGGGGTGGGGGGGGACAGATACGCAGTATTTT. Protein sequence: CASSLGWGGTDTQYF.

This CDR3 is CASSEYPNYGYTF. The CDR3 coding sequence is TGTGCCAGCAGTGAATATCCGAACTATGGCTACACCTTC. The chain is built from TRBV6-1 and TRBJ1-2; no reliable D call. CDR3 length: 13 residues. CDR1 is MNHNS and CDR2 is SASEGT in the germline V gene. The V end lost 2 bases, the J end lost 2 bases, and 6 bases lay between the germline ends.